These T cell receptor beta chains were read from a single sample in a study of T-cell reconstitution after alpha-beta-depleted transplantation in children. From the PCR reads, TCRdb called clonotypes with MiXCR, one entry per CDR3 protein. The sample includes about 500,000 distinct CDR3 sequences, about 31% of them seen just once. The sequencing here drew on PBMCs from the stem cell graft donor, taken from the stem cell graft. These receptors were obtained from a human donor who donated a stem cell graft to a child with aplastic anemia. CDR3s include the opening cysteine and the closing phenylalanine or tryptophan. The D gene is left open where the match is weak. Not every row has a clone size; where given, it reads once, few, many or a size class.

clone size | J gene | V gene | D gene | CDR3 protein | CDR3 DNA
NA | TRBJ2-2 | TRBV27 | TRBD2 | CASKSAGGRTGELFF | TGTGCCAGCAAGTCAGCGGGAGGGAGAACCGGGGAGCTGTTTTTT
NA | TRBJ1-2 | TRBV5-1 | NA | CASSLVSPRDGYTF | TGCGCCAGCAGCTTGGTCAGCCCGAGGGATGGCTACACCTTC
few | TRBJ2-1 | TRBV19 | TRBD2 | CASSLLAGLAAYNEQFF | TGTGCCAGTAGCCTGCTTGCGGGACTAGCGGCCTACAATGAGCAGTTCTTC
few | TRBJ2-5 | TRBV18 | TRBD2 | CASSWTSGSWETQYF | TGTGCCAGCTCGTGGACTAGCGGCTCCTGGGAGACCCAGTACTTC
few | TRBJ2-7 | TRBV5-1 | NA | CASSLGTDQQYF | TGCGCCAGCAGCTTGGGGACAGACCAGCAGTACTTC
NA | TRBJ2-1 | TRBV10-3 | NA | CAISGTPRGWEQFF | TGTGCCATCAGTGGGACTCCACGGGGCTGGGAGCAGTTCTTC
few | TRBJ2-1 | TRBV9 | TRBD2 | CASSARAGGAYNEQFF | TGTGCCAGCAGCGCTCGAGCCGGGGGGGCTTACAATGAGCAGTTCTTC
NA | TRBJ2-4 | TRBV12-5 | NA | CASGNSGLRYF | TGTGCTAGTGGGAACTCGGGACTTAGATACTTC
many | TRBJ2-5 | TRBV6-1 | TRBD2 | CASSDFGTSGTETQYF | TGTGCCAGCAGTGATTTCGGGACTAGCGGGACGGAGACCCAGTACTTC
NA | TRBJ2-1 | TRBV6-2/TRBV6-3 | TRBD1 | CASSYSITGGAYNEQFF | TGTGCCAGCAGTTACTCGATTACAGGGGGCGCTTACAATGAGCAGTTCTTC
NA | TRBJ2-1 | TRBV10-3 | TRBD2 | CAISDWLAGDNEQFF | TGTGCCATCAGTGATTGGCTAGCGGGTGACAATGAGCAGTTCTTC